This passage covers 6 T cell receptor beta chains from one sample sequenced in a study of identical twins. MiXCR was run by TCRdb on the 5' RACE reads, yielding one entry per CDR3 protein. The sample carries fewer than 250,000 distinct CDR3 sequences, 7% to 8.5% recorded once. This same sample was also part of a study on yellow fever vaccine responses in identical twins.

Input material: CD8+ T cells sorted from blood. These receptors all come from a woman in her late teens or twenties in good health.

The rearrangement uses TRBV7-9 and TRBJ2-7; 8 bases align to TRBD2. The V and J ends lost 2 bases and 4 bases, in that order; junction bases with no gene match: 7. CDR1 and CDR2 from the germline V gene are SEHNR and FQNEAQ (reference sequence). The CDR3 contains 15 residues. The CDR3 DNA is TGTGCCAGCAGCTTAAGCGGGAGTGCTCCATACGAGCAGTACTTC. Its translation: CASSLSGSAPYEQYF.

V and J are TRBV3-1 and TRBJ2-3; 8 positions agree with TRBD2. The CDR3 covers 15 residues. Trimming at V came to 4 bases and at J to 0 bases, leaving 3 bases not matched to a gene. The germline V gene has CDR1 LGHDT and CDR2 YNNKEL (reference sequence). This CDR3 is CASSPRLASTDTQYF. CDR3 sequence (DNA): TGTGCCAGCAGCCCACGACTAGCGAGCACAGATACGCAGTATTTT.

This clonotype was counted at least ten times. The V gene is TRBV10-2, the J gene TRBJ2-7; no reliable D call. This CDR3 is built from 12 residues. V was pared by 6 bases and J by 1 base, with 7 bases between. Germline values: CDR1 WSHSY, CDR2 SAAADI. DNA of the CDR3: TGCGCCAGCAGAAGTTCTTCCTACGAGCAGTACGTC. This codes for CASRSSSYEQYV.

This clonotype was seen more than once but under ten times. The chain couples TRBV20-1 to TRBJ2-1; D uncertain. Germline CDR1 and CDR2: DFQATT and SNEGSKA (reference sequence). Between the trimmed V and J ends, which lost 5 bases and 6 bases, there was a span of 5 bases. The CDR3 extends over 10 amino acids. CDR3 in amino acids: CSARSNEQFF. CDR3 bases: TGCAGTGCTCGATCCAATGAGCAGTTCTTC.

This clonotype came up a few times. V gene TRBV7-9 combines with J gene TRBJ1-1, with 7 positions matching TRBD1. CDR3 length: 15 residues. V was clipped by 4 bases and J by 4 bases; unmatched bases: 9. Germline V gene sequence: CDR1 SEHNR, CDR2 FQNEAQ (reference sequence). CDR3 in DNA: TGTGCCAGCAGCTCCCTTGACAGGGAAGTCACTGAAGCTTTCTTT. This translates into CASSSLDREVTEAFF.

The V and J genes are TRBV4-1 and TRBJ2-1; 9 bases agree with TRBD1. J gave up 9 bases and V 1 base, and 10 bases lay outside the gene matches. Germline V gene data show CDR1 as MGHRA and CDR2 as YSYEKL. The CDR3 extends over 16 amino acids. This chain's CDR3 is CASSQGPGQGSGEQFF. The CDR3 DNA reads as TGCGCCAGCAGCCAAGGACCCGGACAGGGGTCGGGTGAGCAGTTCTTC.